These 28 T cell receptor beta chains came from one sample sequenced in a study of CXCR3-negative and CXCR3-positive naive CD8 T cells. Study results and caveats: More hydrophobic TRB CDR3s occurred in CXCR3-positive than in CXCR3-negative naive cells.

The antigens for these receptors are not known. The libraries of TRB cDNA were constructed through 5' RACE using UMI labels. Each CDR3 protein gets one entry in TCRdb, which reprocessed the 5' RACE reads and gives no DNA. In total, the table holds about 50,000 distinct CDR3 sequences. Source material: naive CXCR3+ CD8+ T cells from blood. Indicated subset: CD45RO-CCR7+CD27+CD95- naive CD8+ T cells expressing CXCR3 (TNR3+). The receptors originated from a human donor in good health. Some clones in this sample may be carry-over from other donors' samples.

This chain links TRBV7-9 with TRBJ2-7; without DNA, the TCRdb call of TRBD2 cannot be checked. The germline V gene has CDR1 SEHNR and CDR2 FQNEAQ (reference sequence). The CDR3 has 14 residues. CDR3 sequence: CASSWDSSSYEQYF.

The chain employs TRBV3-1 and TRBJ2-1; TCRdb's assignment of TRBD1 cannot be checked, as there is no DNA. The CDR3 spans 15 residues. Germline loops: CDR1 LGHDT, CDR2 YNNKEL (reference sequence). CDR3 residues: CASSQEDRVYNEQFF.

This chain links TRBV19 with TRBJ1-2. Germline loops: CDR1 LNHDA, CDR2 SQIVND (reference sequence). The CDR3 runs 13 residues. The CDR3 sequence: CGSSMSANYGYTF.

CDR3 amino acids: CASSPGLASSYNEQFF. This sequence joins TRBV11-3 and TRBJ2-1; absent DNA, TCRdb's TRBD1 call cannot be checked. This CDR3 is built from 16 residues. Germline CDR1 reads SGHNT; CDR2 reads YENEEA.

The chain employs TRBV7-8 and TRBJ2-1. The CDR3 extends over 12 amino acids. Per germline, CDR1 SGHVS and CDR2 FQNEAQ. The CDR3 sequence: CASSQPVNEQFF.

The V and J genes are TRBV15 and TRBJ2-5; the D call from TCRdb, TRBD1, cannot be confirmed without DNA. The CDR3 is 14 residues long. Germline V gene lookup returns CDR1 LNHNV and CDR2 YYDKDF (reference sequence). The CDR3 loop reads CATSLWGPGETQYF.

This sequence joins TRBV28 and TRBJ2-1; checking the TCRdb D call of TRBD1 is not possible without DNA. The germline gives CDR1 MDHEN, CDR2 SYDVKM. The CDR3 covers 16 residues. The CDR3 loop reads CASSGGTGPSYNEQFF.

The rearrangement joins TRBV28 to TRBJ1-1; TCRdb's D gene call, TRBD1, goes unchecked for lack of DNA. From germline, CDR1 is MDHEN and CDR2 SYDVKM. CDR3 length equals 15 residues. CDR3 in amino acids: CASSLAAGGGTEAFF. Drawing the rest from reference TRBV28 and TRBJ1-1, the complete variable domain is DVKVTQSSRYLVKRTGEKVFLECVQDMDHENMFWYRQDPGLGLRLIYFSYDVKMKEKGDIPEGYSVSREKKERFSLILESASTNQTSMYLCASSLAAGGGTEAFFGQGTRLTVV.

The V call is TRBV28, the J call TRBJ2-7; TCRdb indicates TRBD2, and absent DNA this call remains unverified. The CDR3 contains 18 residues. Germline lookup yields CDR1 MDHEN and CDR2 SYDVKM. The CDR3 here is CASSLLAQADLRSYEQYF.

The rearrangement links TRBV20-1 to TRBJ2-7; TCRdb's D call, TRBD1, is unchecked because there is no DNA. The length of the CDR3 is 15 residues. Germline loops: CDR1 DFQATT, CDR2 SNEGSKA (reference sequence). CDR3 residues: CSALFTDSSSDEQYF.

The chain is built from TRBV19 and TRBJ1-2. CDR1 and CDR2 from the germline V gene are LNHDA and SQIVND (reference sequence). The CDR3 has 14 amino acids. The chain's CDR3 is CASSIFGSQEGYTF.

The chain uses TRBV11-3 and TRBJ2-1; without DNA, the TCRdb call of TRBD1 cannot be checked. The CDR3 contains 13 residues. Per the germline V gene, CDR1 is SGHNT and CDR2 is YENEEA. The CDR3 loop reads CASSLLGAFEQFF. Complete variable domain (other parts from reference TRBV11-3 and TRBJ2-1): EAGVVQSPRYKIIEKKQPVAFWCNPISGHNTLYWYLQNLGQGPELLIRYENEEAVDDSQLPKDRFSAERLKGVDSTLKIQPAELGDSAVYLCASSLLGAFEQFFGPGTRLTVL.

The rearrangement joins TRBV3-1 to TRBJ1-2. Germline CDR1 LGHDT, CDR2 YNNKEL (reference sequence). The CDR3 consists of 16 residues. The CDR3 region is CASSPPWEAYNYGYTF.

Here the CDR3 reads CASSLSQSSEQYF. This chain uses TRBV7-6 with TRBJ2-7. This CDR3 is built from 13 residues. Germline values: CDR1 SGHVS, CDR2 FNYEAQ.

The J gene is TRBJ1-6, the V gene TRBV12-3 or TRBV12-4. This CDR3 region has 12 residues. CDR3 sequence reads: CASTQRVSPLHF.

The chain links TRBV20-1 to TRBJ2-7; TCRdb selects TRBD1, and the lack of DNA leaves this call unchecked. This CDR3 is 16 amino acids long. In germline, CDR1 is DFQATT, CDR2 SNEGSKA (reference sequence). CDR3 in amino acids: CSARDPEGRNVYEQYF.

V is TRBV7-9 and J is TRBJ2-3; the TRBD2 assignment by TCRdb is unverifiable without DNA. The CDR3 spans 12 residues. The germline V gene encodes CDR1 SEHNR and CDR2 FQNEAQ (reference sequence). The CDR3: CASSLNPPTQYF.

CDR3: CSVVLSQETQYF. V is TRBV29-1 and J is TRBJ2-5. CDR3 length: 12 amino acids. CDR1 is SQVTM and CDR2 is ANQGSEA in the germline V gene.

The V and J genes are TRBV4-1 and TRBJ1-5; TCRdb indicates TRBD1, and absent DNA this call remains unverified. In germline, CDR1 is MGHRA, CDR2 YSYEKL. The CDR3 runs to 16 residues. CDR3: CASSLHVQAGNQPQHF.

The CDR3 is CASSFPPNYEQYF. This sequence joins TRBV5-5 and TRBJ2-7; lacking DNA, the TRBD2 call made by TCRdb goes unchecked. This CDR3 spans 13 amino acids. Germline values: CDR1 SGHKS, CDR2 YYEKEE (reference sequence).

The gene calls are TRBV28 and TRBJ2-5; lacking DNA, the TRBD2 call made by TCRdb goes unchecked. The CDR3 runs to 15 residues. In germline, CDR1 is MDHEN, CDR2 SYDVKM. CDR3 region: CASSYRGGREETQYF.

The chain combines TRBV5-5 with TRBJ1-1; without DNA, the TCRdb call of TRBD1 cannot be checked. The V gene's germline CDR1 is SGHKS and CDR2 YYEKEE (reference sequence). The CDR3 sequence is 14 residues long. CDR3 loop: CASSLQGGGAEAFF.

The CDR3 is CASSYGVTDTQYF. The V call is TRBV28, the J call TRBJ2-3. CDR3 size: 13 residues. Germline CDR1 MDHEN, CDR2 SYDVKM.

The J gene is TRBJ2-3, the V gene TRBV7-3; TCRdb selects TRBD2, and the lack of DNA leaves this call unchecked. The germline V gene encodes CDR1 SGHTA and CDR2 FQGTGA. The CDR3 has 13 residues. CDR3 sequence: CASSLMTPDTQYF.

This chain links TRBV20-1 with TRBJ1-1. The CDR3 has 12 residues. Germline V gene lookup returns CDR1 DFQATT and CDR2 SNEGSKA (reference sequence). Here the CDR3 reads CSALSEHTEAFF.

V is TRBV10-3 and J is TRBJ2-5; TCRdb outputs TRBD1, but without DNA this stays unchecked. This CDR3 is 14 amino acids long. Per the germline V gene, CDR1 is ENHRY and CDR2 is SYGVKD. The CDR3 reads CAISPPGGGETQYF.

The V call is TRBV12-3 or TRBV12-4, the J call TRBJ2-1; no DNA is available, so the TRBD1 call from TCRdb remains unchecked. This CDR3 has 14 amino acids. The CDR3 sequence: CASSPVYRDHEQFF.

CDR3 amino acids: CASSEGTAAYEQYF. The chain combines TRBV11-2 with TRBJ2-7; TCRdb picks TRBD1, but there is no DNA to check that call. Germline V gives CDR1 SGHAT, CDR2 FQNNGV. This CDR3 has 14 amino acids. Filled out from reference TRBV11-2 and TRBJ2-7, the complete variable domain reads EAGVAQSPRYKIIEKRQSVAFWCNPISGHATLYWYQQILGQGPKLLIQFQNNGVVDDSQLPKDRFSAERLKGVDSTLKIQPAKLEDSAVYLCASSEGTAAYEQYFGPGTRLTVT.